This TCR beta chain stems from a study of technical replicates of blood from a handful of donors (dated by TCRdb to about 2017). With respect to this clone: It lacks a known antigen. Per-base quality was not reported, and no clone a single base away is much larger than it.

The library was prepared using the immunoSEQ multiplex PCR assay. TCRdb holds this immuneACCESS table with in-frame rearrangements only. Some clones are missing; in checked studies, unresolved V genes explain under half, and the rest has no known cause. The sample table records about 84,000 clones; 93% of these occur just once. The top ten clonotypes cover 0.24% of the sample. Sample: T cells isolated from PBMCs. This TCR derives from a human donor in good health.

The CDR3 region: CASSRLAGITDTQYF. The nucleotide sequence reads TGTGCCAGCAGCCGTCTAGCGGGAATCACAGATACGCAGTATTTT. The chain is encoded by TRBV13 joined to TRBJ2-3, with 9 bases matching TRBD2. The CDR3, from cysteine to phenylalanine, totals 15 residues. The retained sequence is limited to the CDR3, 45 bases, with the frame set at the first base. For this chain, trimming is 5 bases at the V end and 2 bases at the J end, and the number of junction bases without a gene match is 5. CDR1 is given as PRHDT and CDR2 as FYEKMQ, both from the germline V gene (reference sequence).